This passage covers 21 T cell receptor beta chains from one sample sequenced in a study of shared clonotypes between healthy human individuals. Assay used: immunoSEQ multiplex PCR; TCRdb lists only in-frame clones, some missing. The sample lists 900,000 to 1,200,000 clones, about 84% seen once, with 0.5% to 0.65% in the top ten. The specimen was memory CD4+ T cells from PBMCs. Subset meaning: CD45RA-negative fraction. These receptors originate from a man younger than 35 in good health. Some clones in this sample may be carry-over from other donors' samples.

This sequence joins TRBV7-9 and TRBJ2-7, with TRBD2 as a possible D gene (5 bases). The V end lost 5 bases, the J end lost 2 bases, and 10 bases lay between the germline ends. The CDR3 covers 13 residues. Germline lookup yields CDR1 SEHNR and CDR2 FQNEAQ (reference sequence). The CDR3 DNA sequence: TGTGCCAGCAGCCAGGACGGGGCCTACGAGCAGTACTTC. Amino acids: CASSQDGAYEQYF.

This clone was seen just once. The chain has TRBV5-1 and TRBJ2-3; TRBD2 matches at 10 bases. Germline V lookup: CDR1 SGHRS, CDR2 YFSETQ. V shed 1 base, J shed 2 bases, and the junction held 7 bases outside the gene matches. The CDR3 is 17 amino acids. CDR3 residues: CASSLRTSGEITDTQYF. CDR3 bases: TGCGCCAGCAGCTTGAGGACTAGCGGAGAGATCACAGATACGCAGTATTTT. Looking up the rest from reference TRBV5-1 and TRBJ2-3 gives the full variable domain: KAGVTQTPRYLIKTRGQQVTLSCSPISGHRSVSWYQQTPGQGLQFLFEYFSETQRNKGNFPGRFSGRQFSNSRSEMNVSTLELGDSALYLCASSLRTSGEITDTQYFGPGTRLTVL.

The rearrangement uses TRBV18 and TRBJ1-1; TRBD1 matches 7 bases. The CDR3 is 15 residues long. Germline assignment: CDR1 KGHSH and CDR2 LQKENI. Unmatched junction bases numbered 8, after V lost 6 bases and J lost 1 base. CDR3 coding DNA: TGTGCCAGCTCGAAAGGGGGCGCCGGGAACACTGAAGCTTTCTTT. Protein sequence: CASSKGGAGNTEAFF.

The chain links TRBV18 to TRBJ2-7; tentatively, D is TRBD2 (5 bases). The ends were cut back, 3 bases at V and 3 bases at J, with 15 bases in the middle. Germline V lookup: CDR1 KGHSH, CDR2 LQKENI. The length of the CDR3 is 15 residues. This chain's CDR3 is CASSPVQVRGYEQYF. CDR3 coding DNA: TGTGCCAGCTCACCGGTGCAAGTTCGGGGCTACGAGCAGTACTTC.

For this clone: This may come from a read error, since a much larger clone is one base off. Distinct nucleotide sequences in the sample also encode this CDR3. V usage is TRBV5-4 and J usage is TRBJ1-4, with 8 positions matching TRBD1. Trimming took 3 bases from V and 0 from J; bases not matched to a gene: 1. From germline, CDR1 is SGHNT and CDR2 YYREEE (reference sequence). The CDR3 has 15 amino acids. DNA of the CDR3: TGTGCCAGCAGCTCAGGGGGCGCAACTAATGAAAAACTGTTTTTT. Encoded protein: CASSSGGATNEKLFF.

This rearrangement joins TRBV6-1 to TRBJ1-1; D perhaps matches TRBD1 (6 bases). Germline CDR1 reads MNHNS; CDR2 reads SASEGT. The CDR3 loop spans 14 amino acids. V was clipped by 7 bases and J by 5 bases, with 17 bases between them. CDR3 DNA: TGTGCCAGCACCGGCGAAAGGGGGGGGACTGAAGCTTTCTTT. This codes for CASTGERGGTEAFF.

The rearrangement uses TRBV5-6 and TRBJ1-1, with D perhaps matching TRBD1 (5 bases). V gave up 6 bases and J gave up 8 bases, with 17 bases separating them. CDR3 length equals 13 residues. Germline V lookup: CDR1 SGHDT, CDR2 YYEEEE. The CDR3 region has the DNA TGTGCCAGCACCTGGGGGACGCAACAAGAAGCTTTCTTT. This sequence encodes CASTWGTQQEAFF.

The chain couples TRBV5-4 to TRBJ1-2, with D possibly being TRBD1 (6 bases). Germline CDR1 reads SGHNT; CDR2 reads YYREEE (reference sequence). Trimming removed 4 bases from V and 4 bases from J, with 20 bases in between. CDR3 length: 16 amino acids. CDR3 sequence reads: CASSPTDPGTLYGYTF. The CDR3 DNA reads TGTGCCAGCAGCCCGACGGACCCCGGGACACTCTATGGCTACACCTTC. The variable domain in full, completed from reference TRBV5-4 and TRBJ1-2, reads ETGVTQSPTHLIKTRGQQVTLRCSSQSGHNTVSWYQQALGQGPQFIFQYYREEENGRGNFPPRFSGLQFPNYSSELNVNALELDDSALYLCASSPTDPGTLYGYTFGSGTRLTVV.

Regarding this clone: At the DNA level, this CDR3 is encoded by other sequences in the same sample as well. The gene calls are TRBV15 and TRBJ2-5; D is ambiguous. Trimming pared 0 bases from V and 5 bases from J, leaving 7 bases between. Per germline, CDR1 LNHNV and CDR2 YYDKDF (reference sequence). The CDR3 spans 13 residues. The CDR3 loop is CATSRDPAETQYF. The CDR3 bases are TGTGCCACCAGCAGAGATCCCGCGGAGACCCAGTACTTC.

The V gene is TRBV6-6, the J gene TRBJ1-5; 7 bases align to TRBD1. This CDR3 contains 15 residues. The junction had 1 base not matched to a gene; V was cut back by 0 bases and J by 2 bases. Germline CDR1 is MNHNY and CDR2 is SVGAGI (reference sequence). CDR3 amino acids: CASSYSQGGNQPQHF. CDR3 sequence (DNA): TGTGCCAGCAGTTACTCTCAGGGGGGCAATCAGCCCCAGCATTTT.

This clone was counted between two and nine times. This chain uses TRBV27 with TRBJ2-3; 8 bases line up with TRBD1. Losses at the gene ends were 3 bases for V and 4 bases for J; bases not matched to a gene: 12. The CDR3 is 17 amino acids. The V gene's germline CDR1 is MNHEY and CDR2 SMNVEV (reference sequence). The CDR3 reads CASSFDSGQGYSDTQYF. CDR3 nucleotides: TGTGCCAGCAGTTTCGATTCCGGACAGGGATATTCAGATACGCAGTATTTT.

The genes are TRBV11-3 and TRBJ2-3; no firm D call. Germline CDR1 and CDR2: SGHNT and YENEEA. Trimming took 1 base from V and 2 from J, leaving 7 bases between them. This CDR3 has 14 amino acids. DNA of the CDR3: TGTGCCAGCAGCTTAGGCAGCGCCACAGATACGCAGTATTTT. It yields the protein CASSLGSATDTQYF.

The genes are TRBV6-5 and TRBJ1-1; D gene unclear. The CDR3 runs 12 residues. CDR1 and CDR2 (germline): MNHEY, SVGAGI. Trimming cost V 5 bases and J 11 bases, with 15 bases left between them. This chain's CDR3 is CASSPSARRAFF. The CDR3 coding sequence is TGTGCCAGCAGTCCCAGTGCCCGGCGGGCTTTCTTT.

The chain joins TRBV5-4 to TRBJ2-1, with a weak D call TRBD2 (5 bases). Trimming stripped 0 bases from V and 6 bases from J, with 13 bases between. The CDR3 covers 15 residues. The germline V gene has CDR1 SGHNT and CDR2 YYREEE (reference sequence). The CDR3 sequence: CASSLGTALGNEQFF. CDR3 sequence (DNA): TGTGCCAGCAGCTTGGGGACTGCGTTGGGCAATGAGCAGTTCTTC.

The chain combines TRBV7-7 with TRBJ2-2; D unresolved. This CDR3 has 14 residues. Trimming cost V 3 bases and J 4 bases, with 9 bases left between them. CDR1 and CDR2 (germline): SSHAT, FNYEAQ (reference sequence). Here the CDR3 reads CASSLTPGTGELFF. In nucleotides, the CDR3 is TGTGCCAGCAGCTTGACCCCCGGCACCGGGGAGCTGTTTTTT.

The V and J genes are TRBV27 and TRBJ1-5; no definite D call. The CDR3 is 15 amino acids. Germline CDR1 MNHEY, CDR2 SMNVEV (reference sequence). Trimming shortened V by 2 bases and J by 0 bases, and 8 bases separated the two germline ends. The CDR3: CASSLAAVSNQPQHF. In nucleotides, the CDR3 is TGTGCCAGCAGTTTAGCGGCAGTTAGCAATCAGCCCCAGCATTTT.

The V gene is TRBV5-1, the J gene TRBJ2-3, with D possibly called TRBD1 or TRBD2 (6 bases each). Trimming cost V 4 bases and J 6 bases, with 15 bases left between them. The CDR3 sequence is 14 residues long. CDR1 SGHRS and CDR2 YFSETQ come from the germline V gene. The DNA of the CDR3 is TGCGCCAGCAGCCCAACTAGGGGGGAGGATACGCAGTATTTT. Translated, it gives CASSPTRGEDTQYF.

The V and J genes are TRBV7-6 and TRBJ1-2; D remains ambiguous. The ends were cut back, 6 bases at V and 8 bases at J, with 19 bases in the middle. The CDR3 contains 14 residues. CDR1 is SGHVS and CDR2 is FNYEAQ in the germline V gene. The DNA of the CDR3 is TGTGCCAGCAGTCCAACCGCTGAGTCTAGGGGCTACACCTTC. It is translated as CASSPTAESRGYTF.

The rearrangement uses TRBV30 and TRBJ1-4; TRBD1 is a possible D gene (5 bases). The V end was cut by 2 bases, the J end by 11 bases, with 24 bases between. The CDR3 length is 16 residues. Germline CDR1 GTSNPN, CDR2 SVGIG (reference sequence). CDR3 coding DNA: TGTGCCTGGAGTAGAAGGGGAGGTTTCGGAGAGGGGAAACTGTTTTTT. Its protein product is CAWSRRGGFGEGKLFF. Looking up the rest from reference TRBV30 and TRBJ1-4 gives the full variable domain: SQTIHQWPATLVQPVGSPLSLECTVEGTSNPNLYWYRQAAGRGLQLLFYSVGIGQISSEVPQNLSASRPQDRQFILSSKKLLLSDSGFYLCAWSRRGGFGEGKLFFGSGTQLSVL.

Comments on this clone: Additional DNA sequences in this sample encode the identical CDR3. The gene calls are TRBV5-1 and TRBJ1-4; 9 bases map to TRBD1. The CDR3 extends over 14 amino acids. Losses at the gene ends were 5 bases for V and 5 bases for J; bases not matched to a gene: 4. Germline V lookup: CDR1 SGHRS, CDR2 YFSETQ. CDR3 sequence: CASSSGTGNEKLFF. The DNA for the CDR3 is TGCGCCAGCAGTTCCGGGACAGGGAATGAAAAACTGTTTTTT. Combining the CDR3 with reference TRBV5-1 and TRBJ1-4 gives the whole variable domain KAGVTQTPRYLIKTRGQQVTLSCSPISGHRSVSWYQQTPGQGLQFLFEYFSETQRNKGNFPGRFSGRQFSNSRSEMNVSTLELGDSALYLCASSSGTGNEKLFFGSGTQLSVL.

The chain combines TRBV28 with TRBJ1-5, with TRBD1 matching 8 bases. V dropped 5 bases and J dropped 7; count of bases not matched to a gene: 10. This CDR3 has 15 amino acids. CDR1 and CDR2 (germline): MDHEN, SYDVKM. The CDR3 nucleotides are TGTGCCAGCAGTCAGGTGGACAGGGCTCTCCAGCCCCAGCATTTT. Translation: CASSQVDRALQPQHF.